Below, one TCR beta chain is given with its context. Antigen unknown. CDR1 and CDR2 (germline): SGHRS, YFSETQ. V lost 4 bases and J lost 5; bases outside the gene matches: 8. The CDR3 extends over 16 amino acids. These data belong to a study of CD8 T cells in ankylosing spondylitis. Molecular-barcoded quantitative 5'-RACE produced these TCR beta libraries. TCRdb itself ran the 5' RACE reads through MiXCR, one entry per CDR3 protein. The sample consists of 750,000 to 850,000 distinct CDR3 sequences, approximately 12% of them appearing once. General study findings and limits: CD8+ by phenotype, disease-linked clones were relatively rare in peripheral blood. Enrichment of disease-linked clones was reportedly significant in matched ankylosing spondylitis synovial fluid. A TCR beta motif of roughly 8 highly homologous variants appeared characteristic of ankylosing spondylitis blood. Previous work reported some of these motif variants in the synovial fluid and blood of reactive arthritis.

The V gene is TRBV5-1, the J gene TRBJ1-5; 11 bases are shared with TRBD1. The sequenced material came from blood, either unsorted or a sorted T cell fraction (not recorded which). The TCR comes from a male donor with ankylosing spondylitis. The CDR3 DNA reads TGCGCCAGCAGCCCGGGGGACAGGGGGTCGGATCAGCCCCAGCATTTT. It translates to CASSPGDRGSDQPQHF.